Below, 5 T cell receptor beta chains from the same sample are listed, as sequenced in a study of blood T cell repertoires in COVID-19 (dated by TCRdb to the early 2020s). The method behind the library was the immunoSEQ multiplex PCR assay. TCRdb limited this immuneACCESS table to in-frame rearrangements with V and J called. A share of clones is missing; checked studies link under half to unresolved V genes, and the rest is unexplained. In this sample the table shows under 200,000 clones, around four fifths of which occur a single time. The top ten clonotypes cover 0.95% of the sample. Sequencing was carried out using peripheral blood. These receptors came from a man aged 55 to 70 with COVID-19, enrolled during active disease.

The chain employs TRBV7-2 and TRBJ1-4; D perhaps matches TRBD1 (5 bases). Germline loops: CDR1 SGHTA, CDR2 FQGNSA. The CDR3 is 15 residues long. V gave up 1 base and J gave up 4 bases, with 10 bases separating them. CDR3 nucleotide sequence: TGTGCCAGCAGCTTAGGAGGCAGGGATAATGAAAAACTGTTTTTT. This codes for CASSLGGRDNEKLFF. Variable domain in full (rest from reference TRBV7-2 and TRBJ1-4): GAGVSQSPSNKVTEKGKDVELRCDPISGHTALYWYRQSLGQGLEFLIYFQGNSAPDKSGLPSDRFSAERTGGSVSTLTIQRTQQEDSAVYLCASSLGGRDNEKLFFGSGTQLSVL.

This clone was detected once. Here the CDR3 reads CAISPRDSYPYEQYF. DNA of the CDR3: TGTGCCATCAGTCCTCGGGACTCCTATCCCTACGAGCAGTACTTC. This chain uses TRBV10-3 with TRBJ2-7, with a tentative D call TRBD2 (6 bases). V was cut by 5 bases and J by 2 bases, with 16 bases left in between. Germline CDR1 ENHRY, CDR2 SYGVKD. This CDR3 has 15 residues.

The sample holds a few counts of this clone. V usage is TRBV11-2 and J usage is TRBJ1-5; 12 positions match TRBD1. After removal of 5 bases from V and 5 bases from J, the junction contained 4 bases not matched to a gene. The length of the CDR3 is 15 residues. Germline assignment: CDR1 SGHAT and CDR2 FQNNGV. The CDR3 coding sequence is TGTGCCAGCAGCCCGGGACAGGGGGCGCATCAGCCCCAGCATTTT. It yields the protein CASSPGQGAHQPQHF.

The chain's CDR3 is CASSPPLGGLSNQPQHF. The CDR3 bases are TGTGCCAGCAGCCCGCCCCTCGGGGGGCTGAGCAATCAGCCCCAGCATTTT. The chain is built from TRBV7-2 and TRBJ1-5, with a weak D call TRBD1 (6 bases). The CDR3 is 17 residues long. CDR1 SGHTA and CDR2 FQGNSA come from the germline V gene. The V gene lost 5 bases and the J gene lost 1 base, with 18 bases spanning the gap.

V and J are TRBV9 and TRBJ2-7, with a weak D call TRBD1 (6 bases). V lost 0 bases and J 1 base, leaving 11 bases between the germline ends. Germline V CDR1 and CDR2: SGDLS, YYNGEE. The CDR3 spans 15 residues. DNA of the CDR3: TGTGCCAGCAGCGTAGGAGGGACACCGTCCTACGAGCAGTACTTC. It yields the protein CASSVGGTPSYEQYF.